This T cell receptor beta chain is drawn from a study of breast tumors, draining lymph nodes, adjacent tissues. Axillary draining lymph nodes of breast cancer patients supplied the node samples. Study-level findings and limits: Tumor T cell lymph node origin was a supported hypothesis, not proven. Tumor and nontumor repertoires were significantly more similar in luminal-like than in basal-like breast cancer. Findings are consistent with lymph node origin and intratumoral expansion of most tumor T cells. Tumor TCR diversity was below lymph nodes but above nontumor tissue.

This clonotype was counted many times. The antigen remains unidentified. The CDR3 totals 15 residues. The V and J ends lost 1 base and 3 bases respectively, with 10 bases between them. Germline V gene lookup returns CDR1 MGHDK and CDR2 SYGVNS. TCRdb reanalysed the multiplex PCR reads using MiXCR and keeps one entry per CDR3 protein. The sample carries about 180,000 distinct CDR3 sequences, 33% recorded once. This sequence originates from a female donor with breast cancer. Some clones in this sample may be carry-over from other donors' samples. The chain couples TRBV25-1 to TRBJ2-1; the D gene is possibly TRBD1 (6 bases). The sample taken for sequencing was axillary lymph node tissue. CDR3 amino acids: CASSEWQGNYNEQFF. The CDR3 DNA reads TGTGCCAGCAGTGAATGGCAGGGGAACTACAATGAGCAGTTCTTC.